This TCR beta chain emerged from a study of blood T cell repertoires in COVID-19 (dated by TCRdb to about 2020). General notes on the study: The collaborator samples originated in the United States, Italy and Spain and spanned the acute and convalescent phases of COVID-19. The repertoires were released in a freely available public database intended as a resource for research on the immune response to SARS-CoV-2. Samples were obtained from the ongoing ImmuneRACE study (first 160 participants) and from some 1,300 subjects provided by 6 global collaborators. The sample metadata nearly always contained a de-identified subject ID, COVID-19 status, age in years and sex. Subjects who had been exposed to COVID-19, were actively infected with it, or had recovered from it provided the deeply sampled blood TCRbeta repertoires that made up the dataset. Where available, HLA class I and class II types were obtained from metadata supplied by the sample provider rather than from assay-based typing. The material from the prospective study consisted of cDNA or gDNA derived from T cells, B-cell-depleted T cells, or PBMCs.

Participants in the prospective study were enrolled through a virtual design, were aged about 18 to 90 years, and lived in approximately 25 United States geographic areas. To assign participants to cohorts, the prospective study relied on clinical history that participants themselves reported in a screening survey and a study questionnaire. Recovered participants in ImmuneRACE Cohort 3 were defined as having two consecutive negative NP/OP PCR tests, clearance from a healthcare professional, or resolution of symptoms. In the prospective study, mobile phlebotomists collected whole blood, serum and a nasopharyngeal or oropharyngeal swab from each participant. Participants in the prospective study had the option to provide additional blood draws and questionnaires over a 2-month period. Blood samples from the prospective study were shipped frozen or at room temperature prior to DNA extraction. CDR1 and CDR2 were assigned from the germline V gene as SGHRS and YFSETQ. The CDR3 sequence holds 16 residues, the cysteine and phenylalanine included. Only CDR3 DNA remains: 48 bases, in frame from the first base. V is pruned by 4 bases and J by 5 bases, leaving 8 bases of the junction without a gene match.

Points on this clone: The target of this receptor is not known. The input lacks base qualities; no much larger clone sits a single base away.

General study outcomes and caveats: How much clinical and demographic metadata was included differed by source and by participant, and the metadata was provided uncurated.

TCRbeta CDR3 regions were amplified from genomic DNA by means of the immunoSEQ Assay, a bias-controlled multiplex PCR. Per the source publication's procedure: The number of nucleated cells in each sample was estimated by amplification of reference gene primers within the assay. To quantify the absolute abundance of each unique TCRbeta CDR3 rearrangement, sequence reads were collapsed and filtered. For each sample, productive Simpson clonality was calculated as the square root of Simpson's diversity index across productive rearrangements. The source is immuneACCESS, and TCRdb retained only in-frame sequences with V and J called. Part of the clones is not carried over; for the studies checked, unresolved V genes explain less than half of this, and the remainder is unexplained. Clone size and the V and J calls come from that table; the DNA yielded D and trimming. This sample lists 500,000 or so clones; roughly 90% were detected once. The top ten constitute around 0.64% of the sample.

What was sequenced was PBMCs or T cells enriched from blood (not recorded which). The sequence joins TRBV5-1 to TRBJ1-6, and TRBD1 aligns with 8 junction nucleotides. This clonotype was obtained from a woman under 30 who had recovered from COVID-19. The nucleotide sequence reads as follows: TGCGCCAGCAGCACCACAGGGGGGGATCATAATTCACCCCTCCACTTT. The resulting protein is CASSTTGGDHNSPLHF.